This T cell receptor beta chain was recovered during a study of shared clonotypes between healthy human individuals. Naivety among CD8 cells was defined by CD45RO negativity and positive CCR7 selection, thereby excluding terminally differentiated effector memory CD45RA+ cells. J gave up 3 bases and V 1 base, and 3 bases lay outside the gene matches. Germline CDR1 reads SGHTS; CDR2 reads YDEGEE. The CDR3 runs 15 residues. Produced via immunoSEQ multiplex PCR; TCRdb's table is partial and in-frame only. This table holds a few million clones, 85% to 95% found once. The sequence was obtained from a man aged 18 to 29 in good health. Some clones in this sample may be carry-over from other donors' samples. This chain connects TRBV5-8 to TRBJ2-7; 11 bases map to TRBD2. The sequenced material came from naive CD8+ T cells from PBMCs. CDR3 in DNA: TGTGCCAGCAGCTTGCCCGGACTAGCGGGCTACGAGCAGTACTTC. Translating it yields CASSLPGLAGYEQYF.